This TCR beta chain came from a study of control samples from healthy donors and cancer patients. Some clones are missing from TCRdb's copy, which holds only in-frame ones; the method was immunoSEQ multiplex PCR. The sample has over 100,000 clones, 90% seen once. V lost 3 bases to trimming and J lost 8 bases, with 5 bases between them. Germline V CDR1 and CDR2: MNHEY, SMNVEV (reference sequence). The CDR3 is 12 residues long. The clonotype was recovered from a man in his forties in good health. The gene calls are TRBV27 and TRBJ1-6, with D hard to call. Sample: blood. The CDR3 reads CASSFSYSPLHF. CDR3 bases: TGTGCCAGCAGTTTCTCCTATTCACCCCTCCACTTT.